This TCR beta chain originates from a study of Tregs in tolerant kidney transplant recipients (dated by TCRdb to about 2019). With regard to the full study: The study applied TCRbeta sequencing to find donor-specific regulatory T cells before combined kidney and bone marrow transplantation and then followed those same cells after transplant. TCRbeta repertoire sequencing was used in a few healthy controls to compare several ways of expanding Tregs specific for an allogeneic donor.

What the authors observed across the whole study: Biological reproducibility was not directly assessed, although technical replication error appeared to be minimal. Because the study included only a small number of patients, the results must be confirmed in larger populations and under other immunosuppression protocols. The most biologically relevant and donor-specific TCRbeta repertoire appeared to be identified by expanding Tregs with activated donor B cells.

Genomic DNA was extracted from sorted cells with the QIAGEN DNeasy Blood and Tissue Kit for TCRbeta CDR3 sequencing. High-throughput TCRbeta CDR3 sequencing, which included PCR amplification with bias correction and internal controls, was done commercially through immunoSEQ. In the paper's pipeline: Unique productive TCRbeta sequences were defined by CDR3 nucleotide sequence when primers matched and otherwise by CDR3 amino acid sequence together with Vbeta and Jbeta genes. Sorting error was corrected by removing sequences shared between sorted populations at a frequency ratio of 2:1 or less, and the remaining shared sequences were assigned to the higher population. A sequence counted as donor-reactive if, in CFSE-low cells, the sequence had a frequency of at least 0.01% and was expanded at least 5-fold compared with unstimulated cells. Jensen-Shannon divergence, calculated on the top 100 TCRbeta sequences ranked by frequency, was used to quantify repertoire divergence. When a sample had multiple sequencing runs, each run was corrected for sorting error separately and the runs were then pooled. Sourced from immuneACCESS, this table was stored by TCRdb with only in-frame sequences that have V and J called. A share of the clones is absent; for the studies checked, an unresolved V gene accounts for under half, and the remainder has no known explanation. Clone size and V and J calls were adopted from that table, with D and trimming inferred from the DNA. A total of about 68,000 clones appear in this sample, 84% of them only once. The ten largest clones capture around 4% of the sample.

Unstimulated Tregs (CD4+CD25+CD127-), CD4+ non-Tregs (CD4+CD25-), CD4 and CD8 cells were FACS-sorted from thawed PBMCs. Healthy control blood was obtained either as purchased buffy coats or from healthy volunteers. Healthy control blood was processed by Ficoll density gradient to PBMCs and cryopreserved; patient PBMCs were collected before and after transplant. Notes on this clone: It has no known antigen specificity. Per-nucleotide qualities are absent, and no much larger clonotype sits a single base away.

Trimming removed 2 bases from V and 10 bases from J, leaving 15 bases between the germline ends. From a lookup of the germline V gene, CDR1 and CDR2 are MGHRA and YSYEKL. Spanning cysteine to phenylalanine, the CDR3 consists of 15 amino acids. CDR3 DNA is the only sequence kept; it has 45 bases, read in frame from the first base. This sequence originates from a human donor in good health. The source material was CD4+ T cells from blood. The chain was built from TRBV4-1 and TRBJ1-6, and possibly TRBD1, on 5 matching bases. The sequenced DNA: TGCGCCAGCAGCCAACAGGGTTCTGTACGCTCACCCCTCCACTTT. It encodes CASSQQGSVRSPLHF.